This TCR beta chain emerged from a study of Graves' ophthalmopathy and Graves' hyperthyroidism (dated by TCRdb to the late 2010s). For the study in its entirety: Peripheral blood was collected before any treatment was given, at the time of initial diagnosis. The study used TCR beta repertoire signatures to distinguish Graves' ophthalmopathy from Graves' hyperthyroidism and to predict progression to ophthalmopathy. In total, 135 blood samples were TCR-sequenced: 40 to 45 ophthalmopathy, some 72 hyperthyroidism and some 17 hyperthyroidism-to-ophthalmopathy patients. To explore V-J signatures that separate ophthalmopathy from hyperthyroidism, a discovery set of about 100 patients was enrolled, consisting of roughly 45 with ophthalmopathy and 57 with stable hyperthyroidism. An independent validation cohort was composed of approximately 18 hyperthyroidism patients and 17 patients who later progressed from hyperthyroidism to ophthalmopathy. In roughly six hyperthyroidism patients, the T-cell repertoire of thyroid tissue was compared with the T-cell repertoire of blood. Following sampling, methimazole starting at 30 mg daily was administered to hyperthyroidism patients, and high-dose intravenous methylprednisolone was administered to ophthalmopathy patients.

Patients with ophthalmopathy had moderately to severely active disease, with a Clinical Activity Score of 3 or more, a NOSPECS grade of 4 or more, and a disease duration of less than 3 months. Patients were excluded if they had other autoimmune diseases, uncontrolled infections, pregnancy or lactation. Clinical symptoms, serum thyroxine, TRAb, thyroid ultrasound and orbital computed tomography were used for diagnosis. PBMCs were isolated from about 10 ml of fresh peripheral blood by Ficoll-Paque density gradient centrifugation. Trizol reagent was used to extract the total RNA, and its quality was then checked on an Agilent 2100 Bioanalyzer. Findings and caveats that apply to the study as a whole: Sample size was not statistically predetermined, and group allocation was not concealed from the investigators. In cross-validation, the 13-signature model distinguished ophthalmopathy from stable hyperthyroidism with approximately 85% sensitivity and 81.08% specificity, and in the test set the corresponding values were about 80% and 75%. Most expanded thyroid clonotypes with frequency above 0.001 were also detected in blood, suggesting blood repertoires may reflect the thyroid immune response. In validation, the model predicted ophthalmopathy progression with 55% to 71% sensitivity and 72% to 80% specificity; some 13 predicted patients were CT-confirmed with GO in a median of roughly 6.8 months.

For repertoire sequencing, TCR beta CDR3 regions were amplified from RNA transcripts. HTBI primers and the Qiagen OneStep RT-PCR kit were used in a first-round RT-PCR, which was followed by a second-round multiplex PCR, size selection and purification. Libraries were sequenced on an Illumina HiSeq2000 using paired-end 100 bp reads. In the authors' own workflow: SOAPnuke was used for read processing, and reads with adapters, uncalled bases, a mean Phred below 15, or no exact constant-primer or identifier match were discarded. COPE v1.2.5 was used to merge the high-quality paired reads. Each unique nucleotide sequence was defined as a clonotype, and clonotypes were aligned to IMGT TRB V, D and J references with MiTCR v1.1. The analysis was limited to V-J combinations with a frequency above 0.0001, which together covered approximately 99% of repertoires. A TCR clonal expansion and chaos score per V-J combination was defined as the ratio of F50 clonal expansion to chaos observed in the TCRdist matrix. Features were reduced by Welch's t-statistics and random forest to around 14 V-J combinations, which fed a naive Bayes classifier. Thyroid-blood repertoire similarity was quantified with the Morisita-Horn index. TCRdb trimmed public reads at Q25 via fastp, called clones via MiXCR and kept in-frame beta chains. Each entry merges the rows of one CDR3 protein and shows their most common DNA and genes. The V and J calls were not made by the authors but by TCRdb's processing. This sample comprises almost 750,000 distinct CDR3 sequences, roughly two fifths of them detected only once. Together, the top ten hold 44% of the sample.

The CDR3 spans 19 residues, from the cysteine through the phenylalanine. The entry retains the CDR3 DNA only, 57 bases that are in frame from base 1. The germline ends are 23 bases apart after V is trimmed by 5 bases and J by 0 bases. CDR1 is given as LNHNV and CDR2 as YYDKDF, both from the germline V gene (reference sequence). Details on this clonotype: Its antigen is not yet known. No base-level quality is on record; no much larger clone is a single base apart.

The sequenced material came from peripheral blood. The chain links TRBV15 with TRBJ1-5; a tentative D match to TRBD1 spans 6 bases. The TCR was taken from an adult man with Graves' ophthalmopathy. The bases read TGTGCCACCAGCTTACCGGGACACAGGAAATCTTATAGCAATCAGCCCCAGCATTTT. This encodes CATSLPGHRKSYSNQPQHF.